These 31 T cell receptor beta chains were all obtained from the same sample, sequenced in a study of post-analysis software for immune sequencing data. Broader study findings: Compared with controls, patients had more of 4 or 5 TRBV segments, including TRBV5-6, TRBV5-1 and TRBV20-1.

For these TCRs, the target antigens are not known. TCR beta cDNA libraries had unique molecular identifiers. TCRdb ran MiXCR on the PCR reads and lists one entry per CDR3 protein. The sample holds fewer than 850,000 distinct CDR3 sequences, about 43% seen once. Sequencing was performed on blood. The source of these receptors is a girl aged 5-17 years with multiple sclerosis.

The V gene is TRBV6-5, the J gene TRBJ2-7, with TRBD2 matching over 7 bases. Trimming cost V 6 bases and J 0 bases; bases outside gene matches: 5. This CDR3 is built from 14 residues. Germline assignment: CDR1 MNHEY and CDR2 SVGAGI. CDR3 region: CASSFTSDSYEQYF. In DNA, the CDR3 is TGTGCCAGCAGCTTCACTAGCGACTCCTACGAGCAGTACTTC.

This clonotype was detected a few times. For the CDR3, the DNA is TGTGCCAGCAGGGGCAGGGCCTACGAGCAGTACTTC. This encodes CASRGRAYEQYF. This chain links TRBV6-6 with TRBJ2-4, with TRBD1 as a possible D gene (5 bases). The J call is in doubt because the DNA end fits TRBJ2-7 better. Germline V gives CDR1 MNHNY, CDR2 SVGAGI (reference sequence). CDR3 length: 12 amino acids.

V is TRBV15 and J is TRBJ2-3, with D possibly being TRBD1 or TRBD2 (5 bases each). V dropped 0 bases and J dropped 6 bases, with 16 bases sitting between them. The CDR3 loop spans 16 amino acids. CDR1 is LNHNV, CDR2 YYDKDF, per germline (reference sequence). CDR3 loop: CATSRDRGSPWDTQYF. The CDR3 DNA is TGTGCCACCAGCAGAGATCGGGGCAGCCCCTGGGATACGCAGTATTTT.

The gene calls are TRBV27 and TRBJ2-3; 7 nucleotides agree with TRBD1. V was clipped by 4 bases and J by 8 bases; unmatched bases: 12. CDR3 length equals 15 residues. CDR1 MNHEY and CDR2 SMNVEV come from the germline V gene (reference sequence). The CDR3 region has the DNA TGTGCCAGCAGTTATGGGGGACAGTTTTATGTTACGCAGTATTTT. This translates into CASSYGGQFYVTQYF.

The chain couples TRBV15 to TRBJ1-1, with D uncertain. Per the germline V gene, CDR1 is LNHNV and CDR2 is YYDKDF (reference sequence). V was cut by 0 bases and J by 1 base, with 3 bases left in between. This CDR3 comprises 13 residues. The CDR3 sequence: CATSRDPNTEAFF. CDR3 in DNA: TGTGCCACCAGCAGAGACCCGAACACTGAAGCTTTCTTT. The full variable domain, in which reference TRBV15 and TRBJ1-1 provide the parts outside the CDR3, is DAMVIQNPRYQVTQFGKPVTLSCSQTLNHNVMYWYQQKSSQAPKLLFHYYDKDFNNEADTPDNFQSRRPNTSFCFLDIRSPGLGDTAMYLCATSRDPNTEAFFGQGTRLTVV.

As concerns this clonotype: At one boundary the junction diverges from the germline segment, which might be a read error. This chain joins TRBV4-1 and TRBJ2-1; TRBD2 matches at 11 bases. The germline V gene encodes CDR1 MGHRA and CDR2 YSYEKL. The CDR3 spans 16 residues. CDR3 bases: TGCGCCAACAGCCAAGATCCGGGACTAGCGGTGATTGAGCAGTTCTTC. As protein: CANSQDPGLAVIEQFF.

V is TRBV7-9 and J is TRBJ1-2, with D hard to call. Trimming stripped 4 bases from V and 1 base from J, with 13 bases between. The CDR3 is made up of 15 amino acids. Germline lookup yields CDR1 SEHNR and CDR2 FQNEAQ (reference sequence). CDR3 protein: CASSSQASDNYGYTF. In nucleotides, the CDR3 is TGTGCCAGCAGCTCCCAGGCGTCCGATAACTATGGCTACACCTTC.

The rearrangement uses TRBV10-3 and TRBJ2-7; D assignment may be TRBD1 or TRBD2 (5 bases each). Trimming removed 4 bases at V and 2 bases at J, with 15 bases between. The CDR3 consists of 15 residues. Germline lookup yields CDR1 ENHRY and CDR2 SYGVKD. CDR3 bases: TGTGCCATCAGTGGAGGGCAGGGTGAGGCCTACGAGCAGTACTTC. Protein: CAISGGQGEAYEQYF.

This chain connects TRBV7-6 to TRBJ2-2; the match to TRBD1 covers 8 bases. Germline V gives CDR1 SGHVS, CDR2 FNYEAQ. The length of the CDR3 is 16 residues. Germline trimming cut 3 bases from V and 3 bases from J; bases unmatched to any gene: 6. Here the CDR3 reads CASSFSGGADTGELFF. CDR3 bases: TGTGCCAGCAGCTTTTCAGGGGGCGCTGACACCGGGGAGCTGTTTTTT.

This clonotype appeared a few times. This chain links TRBV9 with TRBJ2-3; D assignment may be TRBD1 or TRBD2 (6 bases each). The CDR3 runs to 17 residues. CDR1 and CDR2 (germline): SGDLS, YYNGEE. Trimming took 3 bases from V and 2 from J, leaving 19 bases between them. The chain's CDR3 is CASSARGVSGITDTQYF. The CDR3 region has the DNA TGTGCCAGCAGCGCGAGGGGGGTTAGCGGCATCACAGATACGCAGTATTTT. The variable domain in full, completed from reference TRBV9 and TRBJ2-3, reads DSGVTQTPKHLITATGQRVTLRCSPRSGDLSVYWYQQSLDQGLQFLIQYYNGEERAKGNILERFSAQQFPDLHSELNLSSLELGDSALYFCASSARGVSGITDTQYFGPGTRLTVL.

The CDR3 loop is CASSLGPGSGTEAFF. The CDR3 DNA sequence: TGCGCCAGCAGCCTGGGTCCCGGGTCTGGGACTGAAGCTTTCTTT. The chain is built from TRBV5-1 and TRBJ1-1; D gene ambiguous. Germline-derived CDR1 and CDR2 are SGHRS and YFSETQ. This CDR3 is built from 15 residues. The V end lost 4 bases, the J end lost 5 bases, and 18 bases lay between the germline ends.

The CDR3 sequence: CSAKRLAVGEQFF. The CDR3 DNA sequence: TGCAGTGCCAAGAGACTAGCGGTGGGTGAGCAGTTCTTC. The chain recombines TRBV20-1 with TRBJ2-1, with 9 bases fitting TRBD2. Trimming took 6 bases from V and 9 from J; bases not matched to a gene: 9. CDR3 size: 13 residues. Per the germline V gene, CDR1 is DFQATT and CDR2 is SNEGSKA (reference sequence).

J is TRBJ2-5 and V is TRBV5-1; D is unclear. The V end was cut by 5 bases, the J end by 3 bases, with 5 bases between. Germline assignment: CDR1 SGHRS and CDR2 YFSETQ. This CDR3 comprises 11 residues. Here the CDR3 reads CASREEETQYF. The CDR3 nucleotides are TGCGCCAGCAGAGAAGAAGAGACCCAGTACTTC.

This clonotype occurred a few times. The chain couples TRBV7-3 to TRBJ2-1; the D gene is possibly TRBD1 (7 bases). The CDR3 has 15 residues. V was trimmed by 2 bases and J by 2 bases, leaving 10 bases between them. Per germline, CDR1 SGHTA and CDR2 FQGTGA. CDR3 coding DNA: TGTGCCAGCAGCTTAGGCGGGACAGCCTACAATGAGCAGTTCTTC. This sequence encodes CASSLGGTAYNEQFF.

The V gene is TRBV20-1, the J gene TRBJ2-7; TRBD2 aligns across 7 bases. V lost 4 bases to trimming and J lost 2 bases; unmatched junction nucleotides: 11. The CDR3 is 15 amino acids. Germline V gene lookup returns CDR1 DFQATT and CDR2 SNEGSKA (reference sequence). CDR3: CSATRESSGPYEQYF. CDR3 nucleotides: TGCAGTGCTACCCGGGAGTCTAGCGGCCCCTACGAGCAGTACTTC.

This clonotype was seen a handful of times. The chain carries TRBV6-1 and TRBJ2-1; D possibly matches TRBD1 or TRBD2 (5 bases each). Germline CDR1 and CDR2: MNHNS and SASEGT. V gave up 0 bases and J gave up 9 bases, with 15 bases separating them. The CDR3 is 15 residues long. This chain's CDR3 is CASSEAQGDESEQFF. In DNA, the CDR3 is TGTGCCAGCAGTGAAGCGCAGGGAGACGAAAGTGAGCAGTTCTTC.

The chain has TRBV12-3 or TRBV12-4 and TRBJ2-7; D assignment may be TRBD1 or TRBD2 (5 bases each). This CDR3 has 13 amino acids. Trimming removed 6 bases at V and 7 bases at J, with 16 bases between. The CDR3 protein is CASSDLGREEQYF. CDR3 DNA sequence: TGTGCCAGCAGCGATTTGGGACGGGAAGAGCAGTACTTC.

V is TRBV20-1 and J is TRBJ2-1; TRBD1 might be the D (6 bases). The CDR3 is made up of 15 amino acids. The V end lost 6 bases, the J end lost 5 bases, and 20 bases lay between the germline ends. Germline lookup yields CDR1 DFQATT and CDR2 SNEGSKA (reference sequence). CDR3 sequence: CSAHRPGDWDNEQFF. The CDR3 nucleotides read TGCAGTGCCCACAGACCAGGGGATTGGGACAATGAGCAGTTCTTC.

J is TRBJ2-7 and V is TRBV12-3 or TRBV12-4, with D possibly being TRBD1 (5 bases). CDR3 length equals 14 residues. V dropped 6 bases and J dropped 6 bases, with 18 bases sitting between them. The CDR3 DNA sequence: TGTGCCAGCAGCCCCTCCCGCCAGGGCGTCGAGCAGTACTTC. Its protein is CASSPSRQGVEQYF.

In this sample, this clonotype turned up a few times. This chain connects TRBV3-1 to TRBJ2-6; D not certain. The CDR3 has 15 amino acids. CDR1 is LGHDT and CDR2 is YNNKEL in the germline V gene (reference sequence). Trimming cost V 3 bases and J 0 bases, with 6 bases left between them. The DNA of the CDR3 is TGTGCCAGCAGCCAGGAGCCCTCTGGGGCCAACGTCCTGACTTTC. The encoded protein is CASSQEPSGANVLTF.

V usage is TRBV20-1 and J usage is TRBJ2-1; the match to TRBD1 covers 12 bases. Germline CDR1 DFQATT, CDR2 SNEGSKA (reference sequence). V shed 6 bases, J shed 3 bases, and the junction held 6 bases outside the gene matches. The CDR3 runs to 15 residues. This CDR3 reads CSANRDRGLYNEQFF. CDR3 nucleotides: TGCAGTGCGAACCGGGACAGGGGGCTCTACAATGAGCAGTTCTTC.

The genes are TRBV12-3 or TRBV12-4 and TRBJ1-5; D may be TRBD1 (5 bases). This CDR3 spans 13 amino acids. The ends were cut back, 7 bases at V and 6 bases at J, with 13 bases in the middle. The CDR3 region has the DNA TGTGCCAGCAACATGAGGGGAAGTCAGCCCCAGCATTTT. It encodes CASNMRGSQPQHF.

The chain has TRBV7-9 and TRBJ1-4, with D possibly matching TRBD1 (5 bases). This CDR3 is built from 18 residues. Germline V gene lookup returns CDR1 SEHNR and CDR2 FQNEAQ (reference sequence). V was clipped by 1 base and J by 3 bases, with 18 bases between them. The CDR3 is CASSLGSTDPSANEKLFF. Here the CDR3 DNA reads TGTGCCAGCAGCTTAGGTTCGACAGACCCTTCCGCTAATGAAAAACTGTTTTTT.

The V gene is TRBV30, the J gene TRBJ2-7; the match to TRBD1 covers 8 bases. The germline gives CDR1 GTSNPN, CDR2 SVGIG (reference sequence). With 3 bases clipped from V and 0 bases from J, the junction kept 7 bases outside the gene matches. The length of the CDR3 is 15 residues. The CDR3 here is CAWSLDRGPSYEQYF. The DNA of the CDR3 is TGTGCCTGGAGCCTAGACAGGGGCCCCTCCTACGAGCAGTACTTC.

This clonotype was counted between two and nine times. V gene TRBV5-6 combines with J gene TRBJ2-1; maybe TRBD2 (5 bases). CDR1 is SGHDT and CDR2 is YYEEEE in the germline V gene. There are 18 residues in the CDR3. V was shortened by 2 bases and J by 5 bases, with 23 bases between the two germline ends. CDR3 nucleotide sequence: TGTGCCAGCAGCTTAGTAGAACGGTCCGGATACGGGGACAATGAGCAGTTCTTC. Protein sequence: CASSLVERSGYGDNEQFF.

This chain links TRBV7-2 with TRBJ2-7; TRBD1 agrees at 9 bases. The V segment lost 1 base and the J segment 2 bases; nucleotides outside the gene matches: 9. Germline-derived CDR1 and CDR2 are SGHTA and FQGNSA. The CDR3 has 17 residues. CDR3 bases: TGTGCCAGCAGCTTAGGATATGGGTGGGACAGGGCCTACGAGCAGTACTTC. Translation: CASSLGYGWDRAYEQYF.

The genes are TRBV7-9 and TRBJ2-1, with 8 positions matching TRBD1. CDR3 size: 15 residues. Germline CDR1 SEHNR, CDR2 FQNEAQ (reference sequence). Trimming cost V 1 base and J 5 bases; bases outside gene matches: 4. The CDR3 DNA reads TGTGCCAGCAGCTTAGTACAGGGACAGGACAATGAGCAGTTCTTC. It is translated as CASSLVQGQDNEQFF.

The chain links TRBV12-5 to TRBJ2-7, with D unresolved. Germline CDR1 and CDR2: LGHNT and FRNRAP. This CDR3 region has 12 residues. Trimming removed 6 bases from V and 7 bases from J, with 13 bases in between. CDR3 sequence: CASGIRNLEQYF. Written as DNA, the CDR3 is TGTGCTAGTGGGATCAGGAATTTGGAGCAGTACTTC.

This clonotype was observed a handful of times. The J gene is TRBJ2-7, the V gene TRBV15; D assignment may be TRBD1 or TRBD2 (5 bases each). This CDR3 is 14 amino acids long. CDR1 and CDR2 from the germline V gene are LNHNV and YYDKDF (reference sequence). The V gene lost 0 bases and the J gene lost 4 bases, with 10 bases spanning the gap. CDR3 in DNA: TGTGCCACCAGCAGAGAACGCAGGGAGTACGAGCAGTACTTC. The encoded protein is CATSRERREYEQYF.

This chain joins TRBV10-3 and TRBJ1-5; D is possibly TRBD1 (5 bases). Between the trimmed V and J ends, which lost 2 bases and 3 bases, there was a span of 8 bases. The germline CDR1 and CDR2 sequences are ENHRY and SYGVKD. CDR3 length equals 14 residues. CDR3 in amino acids: CAISEDSTNQPQHF. CDR3 bases: TGTGCCATCAGTGAGGACAGCACCAATCAGCCCCAGCATTTT.

This clonotype appeared a few times. The V and J genes are TRBV4-3 and TRBJ1-2; 7 positions match TRBD1. V was clipped by 2 bases and J by 5 bases; unmatched bases: 5. The CDR3 consists of 14 residues. CDR1 and CDR2 (germline): LGHNA, YSLEER. In DNA form, the CDR3 reads TGCGCCAGCAGCCAAACCAGGGGGGGATATGGCTACACCTTC. It translates to CASSQTRGGYGYTF.